This T cell receptor beta chain was documented in a study of blood T cell repertoires in COVID-19. The CDR3 length is 15 residues. Germline values: CDR1 ENHRY, CDR2 SYGVKD. The junction had 14 bases not matched to a gene; V was cut back by 10 bases and J by 4 bases. The repertoire was sequenced with immunoSEQ multiplex PCR; TCRdb's copy has only in-frame clones and lacks some. The table has about 200,000 clones, roughly 85% seen once. Sequencing was carried out using peripheral blood. The clonotype was recovered from an elderly woman with acute or convalescent COVID-19. V and J are TRBV10-3 and TRBJ2-5; 8 bases match TRBD2. The CDR3 sequence is CATSSLHREGETQYF. The CDR3 DNA sequence: TGTGCCACCTCTTCCCTCCACCGGGAGGGAGAGACCCAGTACTTC.